This T cell receptor beta chain was retrieved from a study of blood T cell repertoires in COVID-19. Across the whole study: COVID-19 samples, acute and convalescent, were from the United States, Italy and Spain.

TCRdb keeps only in-frame clones here, not all; method: immunoSEQ multiplex PCR. In the table there are about 210,000 clones, 70% to 85% of which are singletons. During active infection, Seattle patients enrolled and were then monitored through disease. The CDR3 has 16 amino acids. The chain joins TRBV21-1 to TRBJ2-3; the table calls TRBD1, which could not be checked here. TRBV21-1 is termed a pseudogene. The sequencing sample was made of peripheral blood. The sequence was collected from a woman of 80 years or more with COVID-19, enrolled during active disease. The CDR3 here is CASSKLTGGRADTQYF. CDR3 coding DNA: TGTGCCAGCAGCAAATTGACAGGGGGCCGGGCAGATACGCAGTATTTT.